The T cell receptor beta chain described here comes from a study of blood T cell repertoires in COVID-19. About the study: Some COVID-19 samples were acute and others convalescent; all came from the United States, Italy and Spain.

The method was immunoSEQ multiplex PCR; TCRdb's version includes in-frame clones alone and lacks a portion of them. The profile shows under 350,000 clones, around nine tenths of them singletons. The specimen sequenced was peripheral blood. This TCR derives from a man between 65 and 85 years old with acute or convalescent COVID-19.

This CDR3 reads CASSSSGGNTDTQYF. The CDR3 DNA sequence: TGTGCCAGCAGCAGTAGCGGGGGGAACACAGATACGCAGTATTTT. V gene TRBV7-3 combines with J gene TRBJ2-3; TRBD2 agrees at 10 bases. Germline trimming cut 5 bases from V and 2 bases from J; bases unmatched to any gene: 4. CDR3 size: 15 residues. The V gene's germline CDR1 is SGHTA and CDR2 FQGTGA.